This T cell receptor beta chain is drawn from a study of shared clonotypes between healthy human individuals (dated by TCRdb to 2018 to 2020). In terms of the full investigation: Three men and a couple of women, aged 18 to 49 years, made up the cohort. Per donor, leukapheresis produced somewhere between about 0.85 and 10 billion PBMCs. Different laboratories and diverse techniques were used to prepare libraries and sequence TCR repertoires, to increase sequencing depth and limit assay-specific biases. Blood TCR repertoires of 5 or 6 healthy adults were deeply sequenced to estimate repertoire size and the extent of clonotype sharing between individuals. For each donor, CD4 naive and CD4 memory were each run on three plates, CD8 naive on two plates, and CD8 memory on one plate.

Per the germline V gene (reference sequence), SEHNR is the CDR1 and FQNEAQ is the CDR2. The CDR3 contains 15 residues, cysteine and phenylalanine counted. Only the CDR3 DNA is retained, 45 bases long and in frame from the first base. V sheds 5 bases and J sheds 3 bases, leaving 16 bases between their ends. CD8 naive samples were CD45RO-negative cells positively selected for CCR7, giving a CD45RA+CCR7+ population that excluded TemRA cells. Healthy HIV-negative adults with no recently reported acute infections or vaccinations were included as donors. Every donor was a Caucasian adult living in Nashville, Tennessee, USA. After blood collection by leukapheresis, PBMCs were isolated using Ficoll-Histopaque density gradient centrifugation and then cryopreserved in the vapor phase of liquid nitrogen. Purity and quantity of every magnetically sorted T cell population were checked by analytical flow cytometry. Genomic DNA was isolated from every sorted fraction and measured by UV absorbance on a Nanodrop 2000c.

Results and caveats for the whole study, not just this receptor: Sharing across several donors was observed for 5% to 6.5% of naive CD4, 3% to 3.5% of naive CD8, 2% to 2.5% of memory CD4, and around 0.42% of memory CD8 clonotypes. Compared with non-shared clonotypes, the clonotypes found in all four sorted-subset donors had higher generation probabilities. Estimated clonotype richness was generally larger for naive than for memory subsets. Pairwise subsampling indicated that sequencing depth was expected to affect the degree of clonotype sharing among donors. Because the study included only a small number of donors, the genetic and exposure-history diversity represented was limited. Even with the large sequencing depth, rarefaction of the sorted-subset datasets indicated that sequencing was incomplete. Sampling was restricted to blood, and TCR repertoires in tissue are likely to differ from TCR repertoires in blood.

Using the deep immunoSEQ assay, TCR CDR3 regions were amplified from genomic DNA by multiplex PCR. For each cell subset, the extracted genomic DNA was distributed evenly across all wells of several immunoSEQ 96-well plates, and each plate served as one replicate. For sorted subsets, each replicate PCR was loaded with approximately 200 ng genomic DNA, equivalent to 30,000 or so T cell genomes. Purified libraries were quantified with a Qubit 3.0 fluorometer, sized on a Bioanalyzer 2100, and re-quantified with the KAPA Library Quantification kit. Every immunoSEQ 96-well plate was sequenced on a dedicated single-read 150-cycle Illumina NextSeq 550 flow cell. The paper's processing steps were these. Because only junctional sequences without quality scores were contained in the immunoSEQ output, filtering matching that applied to full-length reads could not be performed. To assign V/J genes and CDR3, sequences were annotated using PyIR, a Python wrapper for IgBLAST v1.9, with IMGT germline references. Reads with weak V/J assignments (E-value above 1e-6), missing CDR3, stop codons, out-of-frame junctions, or ambiguous translated residues were removed. V3J clonotypes were defined as sequences sharing the same inferred V gene, J gene, and CDR3 amino acid sequence. Percentage overlap between repertoires was computed as shared unique clonotypes divided by the size of the smaller repertoire. Richness of each repertoire was evaluated using RTK rarefaction, the Chao1 estimator, and Recon v2.1 estimates of unobserved clonotypes. OLGA was used to compute generation probabilities for all TCRbeta clonotypes that the gDNA method yielded from a handful of donors. TCRdb retrieved this table from immuneACCESS and kept in-frame rearrangements only. Not all clones are present; in checked studies, unresolved V genes account for under half, and no reason is known for the remainder. The V and J calls and the clone size are those of that table, but D and trimming were determined from the DNA. For this sample the table gives 1.5 million to 2.5 million clones, of which about 95% were detected only once. The ten most abundant clones make up 1.2% of the sample.

Concerning this clone: It has no known antigen specificity. No base quality values were provided; no much bigger clone lies one nucleotide off.

The sequence was collected from a man between 18 and 29 years old in good health. The sequencing input was naive CD8+ T cells sorted from blood. The meaning of the sample's cell subset or site label: CD45RA+CCR7+. The sequence joins TRBV7-9 to TRBJ1-1; TRBD1 is possibly the D segment (6 matching bases). The DNA sequence reads TGTGCCAGCAGCCCCACGGAGGGGGGGTACACTGAAGCTTTCTTT. It translates to CASSPTEGGYTEAFF.